This is a list of T cell receptor beta chains from one sample in a study of T cell repertoires in cytomegalovirus infection. TCRdb analysed the reads with MiXCR anew, one entry per CDR3 protein. The repertoire holds 600,000 to 800,000 distinct CDR3 sequences, with roughly 24% as singletons. The sequencing sample was made of CD8+ T cells from PBMCs. The source of these receptors is a human donor in good health (CMV status not recorded). Some clones in this sample may be carry-over from other donors' samples. The CDR3 runs from the conserved cysteine through the conserved F or W. The order of the fields is CDR3 length, D gene, J gene, clone size, V gene, CDR3 DNA, CDR3 protein. A D gene is named only where the DNA matches it firmly. Size is stated for part of the rows, as once, few or many counts, or as a class when the clone is expanded.

length: 14
D: .
J: TRBJ2-7
size: many
V: TRBV7-9
DNA: TGTGCCAGCCTGCCTGGGGTAGGCTCCTACGAGCAGTACTTC
CDR3: CASLPGVGSYEQYF

length: 15
D: TRBD2
J: TRBJ2-1
size: many
V: TRBV7-3
DNA: TGTGCCAGCAGCACGACTAGCGGGGGTTATAATGAGCAGTTCTTC
CDR3: CASSTTSGGYNEQFF

length: 18
D: TRBD2
J: TRBJ2-2
size: many
V: TRBV7-6
DNA: TGTGCCAGCAGCTATTCGACTAGCGGAGAGGCGAACACCGGGGAGCTGTTTTTT
CDR3: CASSYSTSGEANTGELFF

length: 14
D: TRBD1
J: TRBJ2-5
size: once
V: TRBV27
DNA: TGTGCCAGCCGCAAGACAGGGGTCAGGGAGACCCAGTACTTC
CDR3: CASRKTGVRETQYF

length: 13
D: TRBD2
J: TRBJ2-3
size: .
V: TRBV7-9
DNA: TGTGCCAGCAGCTCCGCGGGGGCAGATACGCAGTATTTT
CDR3: CASSSAGADTQYF

length: 12
D: .
J: TRBJ2-1
size: few
V: TRBV4-1
DNA: TGCGCCAGCAGCTGGTCCTACAATGAGCAGTTCTTC
CDR3: CASSWSYNEQFF

length: 16
D: TRBD2
J: TRBJ2-4
size: .
V: TRBV19
DNA: TGTGCCAGTAGTATTACAAGCGGGGGGGCGATTGTCATTCAGTACTTC
CDR3: CASSITSGGAIVIQYF

length: 16
D: .
J: TRBJ2-1
size: .
V: TRBV6-5
DNA: TGTGCCAGCAGTTACTCGGTCGCCTACTCCTACAATGAGCAGTTCTTC
CDR3: CASSYSVAYSYNEQFF

length: 15
D: TRBD1
J: TRBJ2-5
size: .
V: TRBV11-1
DNA: TGTGCCAGCAGCCGGGACAGGGCCGGACAAGAGACCCAGTACTTC
CDR3: CASSRDRAGQETQYF

length: 15
D: .
J: TRBJ2-2
size: .
V: TRBV14
DNA: TGTGCCAGCAGCCCCGCGTGGGGATACGCCGGGGAGCTGTTTTTT
CDR3: CASSPAWGYAGELFF

length: 21
D: TRBD1
J: TRBJ1-4
size: .
V: TRBV20-1
DNA: TGCAGTGCTAGATTCTCAAAAGTTCAGGCGGGACAGAACCAACGGAGGGAAAAACTGTTTTTT
CDR3: CSARFSKVQAGQNQRREKLFF

length: 17
D: .
J: TRBJ2-1
size: .
V: TRBV4-1
DNA: TGTGCCAGCAGCCGAGATCTTTCCGGGGCTCCCTACAATGAGCAGTTCTTC
CDR3: CASSRDLSGAPYNEQFF

length: 13
D: .
J: TRBJ1-1
size: many
V: TRBV28
DNA: TGTGCCAGCAGACCTTCCCGGGGAACTGAAGCTTTCTTT
CDR3: CASRPSRGTEAFF

length: 13
D: TRBD1
J: TRBJ2-1
size: .
V: TRBV19
DNA: TGTGCCAGTAGTTTCTCGACAGGGCCGGAGCAGTTCTTC
CDR3: CASSFSTGPEQFF

length: 16
D: TRBD1
J: TRBJ2-5
size: few
V: TRBV6-2/TRBV6-3
DNA: TGTGCCAGCAGATGGAAACCGGGACAGGCTAAAGAGACCCAGTACTTC
CDR3: CASRWKPGQAKETQYF

length: 15
D: .
J: TRBJ1-5
size: .
V: TRBV6-2/TRBV6-3
DNA: TGTGCCAGCAGTTACGGCAGGGTAATATATCAGCCCCAGCATTTT
CDR3: CASSYGRVIYQPQHF

length: 11
D: .
J: TRBJ2-1
size: many
V: TRBV7-6
DNA: TGTGCCAGCAGCTTGAACAATGAGCAGTTCTTC
CDR3: CASSLNNEQFF

length: 12
D: .
J: TRBJ1-2
size: .
V: TRBV10-3
DNA: TGTGCCATCAGTCTCGGACGAGAAGGCTACACCTTC
CDR3: CAISLGREGYTF

length: 17
D: TRBD2
J: TRBJ2-5
size: few
V: TRBV4-1
DNA: TGCGCCAGCAGCCAAGATGGAGCGGGGGGGAGCAAAAAGACCCAGTACTTC
CDR3: CASSQDGAGGSKKTQYF

length: 17
D: TRBD1
J: TRBJ2-1
size: many
V: TRBV7-8
DNA: TGTGCCAGCAGCCGAGCAACCGGACAGGGAATAATAAATGAGCAGTTCTTC
CDR3: CASSRATGQGIINEQFF

length: 16
D: TRBD1
J: TRBJ2-5
size: few
V: TRBV6-5
DNA: TGTGCCAGCAGTTACATGGACAGGGGGCCCCAAGAGACCCAGTACTTC
CDR3: CASSYMDRGPQETQYF

length: 14
D: .
J: TRBJ2-5
size: .
V: TRBV5-4
DNA: TGTGCCAGCAGCTCCTCAGGGAGTTGGGAGACCCAGTACTTC
CDR3: CASSSSGSWETQYF

length: 14
D: .
J: TRBJ1-1
size: .
V: TRBV20-1
DNA: TGCAGTACAAGGAGGGGGGGCGGGAACACTGAAGCTTTCTTT
CDR3: CSTRRGGGNTEAFF

length: 11
D: .
J: TRBJ1-1
size: .
V: TRBV13
DNA: TGTGCCAGCAGCTTAGTGATTGAAGCTTTCTTT
CDR3: CASSLVIEAFF

length: 14
D: .
J: TRBJ2-1
size: .
V: TRBV19
DNA: TGTGCCAGTAGTATAGGTGCGGGGTACAATGAGCAGTTCTTC
CDR3: CASSIGAGYNEQFF

length: 17
D: .
J: TRBJ1-5
size: many
V: TRBV7-6
DNA: TGTGCCAGCAGCTTAGATTCAGCGTTAAGGGGGGATCAGCCCCAGCATTTT
CDR3: CASSLDSALRGDQPQHF

length: 14
D: .
J: TRBJ2-7
size: few
V: TRBV14
DNA: TGTGCCAGCAGCCAAGAGGGGGGGCCAGAGGAGCAGTACTTC
CDR3: CASSQEGGPEEQYF

length: 16
D: .
J: TRBJ2-1
size: once
V: TRBV28
DNA: TGTGCCAGCACTCCCCGCTCCCTGGTAGGGTCCAATGATCAGTTCTTC
CDR3: CASTPRSLVGSNDQFF

length: 15
D: .
J: TRBJ2-7
size: .
V: TRBV14
DNA: TGTGCCAGCAGCCAAGAAATGGGGGGCCCCCACGAGCAGTACTTC
CDR3: CASSQEMGGPHEQYF

length: 11
D: .
J: TRBJ1-1
size: few
V: TRBV2
DNA: TGTGCCACCGCAGTGAACACTGAAGCTTTCTTT
CDR3: CATAVNTEAFF

length: 14
D: .
J: TRBJ1-4
size: few
V: TRBV20-1
DNA: TGCAGTGCTAGAGTTAGGCAGGGTCAAGAAAAACTGTTTTTT
CDR3: CSARVRQGQEKLFF

length: 15
D: .
J: TRBJ2-6
size: many
V: TRBV4-3
DNA: TGCGCCAGCAGCCAAGGGAGCTCTGGGGCCAACGTCCTGACTTTC
CDR3: CASSQGSSGANVLTF

length: 15
D: .
J: TRBJ1-2
size: many
V: TRBV7-2
DNA: TGTGCCAGCAGCTCCAACCCGGGCAGGGGCTATGGCTACACCTTC
CDR3: CASSSNPGRGYGYTF

length: 15
D: .
J: TRBJ2-1
size: many
V: TRBV6-2/TRBV6-3
DNA: TGTGCCAGCAGTCTATCAGACTACGCTACCGATGAGCAGTTCTTC
CDR3: CASSLSDYATDEQFF

length: 15
D: .
J: TRBJ2-3
size: .
V: TRBV14
DNA: TGTGCCAGCAGCACTCAGGGGTGGAGGACAGATACGCAGTATTTT
CDR3: CASSTQGWRTDTQYF

length: 14
D: .
J: TRBJ2-3
size: many
V: TRBV7-9
DNA: TGTGCCAGCAGCTTCTTACCCTCCACAGATACGCAGTATTTT
CDR3: CASSFLPSTDTQYF

length: 12
D: .
J: TRBJ1-3
size: few
V: TRBV29-1
DNA: TGCAGTCAATGGGTCTCCCGAAACACCATATATTTT
CDR3: CSQWVSRNTIYF

length: 12
D: .
J: TRBJ1-1
size: .
V: TRBV19
DNA: TGTGCCAGTAGTTCCCGGGCAGCTGGAGCTTTCTTT
CDR3: CASSSRAAGAFF

length: 11
D: .
J: TRBJ2-6
size: few
V: TRBV2
DNA: TGTGCCCACAGGGGGGCCAACGTCCTGACTTTC
CDR3: CAHRGANVLTF

length: 15
D: TRBD2
J: TRBJ2-1
size: many
V: TRBV4-1
DNA: TGCGCCAGCAGCCAAGAGTTTCCGGGGGGTCCTGAGCAGTTCTTC
CDR3: CASSQEFPGGPEQFF

length: 20
D: .
J: TRBJ2-1
size: few
V: TRBV6-2/TRBV6-3
DNA: TGTGCCAGCAGCTACACCCGCGACAGGGATAGCGGGGCGGACTACAATGAGCAGTTCTTC
CDR3: CASSYTRDRDSGADYNEQFF

length: 13
D: TRBD1
J: TRBJ1-4
size: few
V: TRBV12-3/TRBV12-4
DNA: TGTGCCAGCAGTCCGGGACAGTCAGAAAAACTGTTTTTT
CDR3: CASSPGQSEKLFF

length: 15
D: .
J: TRBJ2-1
size: few
V: TRBV7-9
DNA: TGTGCCAGCAGCCCGTTGAGCATTTCCTACAATGAGCAGTTCTTC
CDR3: CASSPLSISYNEQFF

length: 12
D: .
J: TRBJ1-2
size: .
V: TRBV20-1
DNA: TGCAGTGCTAGAGGCCCAGACACGGGCTACACCTTC
CDR3: CSARGPDTGYTF

length: 15
D: .
J: TRBJ1-6
size: .
V: TRBV5-1
DNA: TGCGCCAGCAGCTTGGACAGTGGGAGGAATTCACCCCTCCACTTT
CDR3: CASSLDSGRNSPLHF

length: 14
D: .
J: TRBJ2-5
size: .
V: TRBV6-2/TRBV6-3
DNA: TGTGCCAGCAGGACTCAACGGGGGATCGAGACCCAGTACTTC
CDR3: CASRTQRGIETQYF

length: 17
D: .
J: TRBJ1-1
size: few
V: TRBV14
DNA: TGTGCCAGCAGCCAACTAGGGCAGGGCAAGCGAAACAACGAAGCTTTCTTT
CDR3: CASSQLGQGKRNNEAFF

length: 14
D: .
J: TRBJ1-5
size: .
V: TRBV15
DNA: TGTGCCACCAGCAGACGACAGAGCAATCAGCCCCAGCATTTT
CDR3: CATSRRQSNQPQHF

length: 17
D: .
J: TRBJ2-4
size: .
V: TRBV25-1
DNA: TGTGCCAGCAGTGAAATCACGAAGGCGGGGACGAAAAACATTCAGTACTTC
CDR3: CASSEITKAGTKNIQYF

length: 17
D: .
J: TRBJ1-5
size: .
V: TRBV18
DNA: TGTGCCAGCTCACCACCGTTAACAGACGACAGTAATCAGCCCCAGCATTTT
CDR3: CASSPPLTDDSNQPQHF

length: 13
D: .
J: TRBJ2-3
size: .
V: TRBV2
DNA: TGTGCCAAGGCAGGGACTGGCACAGATACGCAGTATTTT
CDR3: CAKAGTGTDTQYF

length: 19
D: TRBD1
J: TRBJ2-5
size: .
V: TRBV7-9
DNA: TGTGCCAGCAGCTTAGTGGACAGGGCGCCTTTGGATATACAAGAGACCCAGTACTTC
CDR3: CASSLVDRAPLDIQETQYF

length: 12
D: .
J: TRBJ1-2
size: .
V: TRBV20-1
DNA: TGCAGTGCTAGGCAGGAATTCTATGGCTACACCTTC
CDR3: CSARQEFYGYTF

length: 22
D: TRBD2
J: TRBJ2-1
size: few
V: TRBV11-2
DNA: TGTGCCAGCAGCTCAACTAGCGGGGAGCCGAAGGGTCCGCGTGGGTCCTACAATGAGCAGTTCTTC
CDR3: CASSSTSGEPKGPRGSYNEQFF

length: 12
D: TRBD1
J: TRBJ1-2
size: .
V: TRBV2
DNA: TGTGCCAGCATGGGACAGTCCTATGGCTACACCTTC
CDR3: CASMGQSYGYTF

length: 16
D: .
J: TRBJ2-7
size: .
V: TRBV14
DNA: TGTGCCAGCAGCTCCCTTAGGACTAACGGCCCCTACGAGCAATACTTC
CDR3: CASSSLRTNGPYEQYF

length: 15
D: .
J: TRBJ1-1
size: .
V: TRBV13
DNA: TGTGCCAGCAGCTTAGGCCGCGAGGGGTCCACTGAAGCTTTCTTT
CDR3: CASSLGREGSTEAFF

length: 16
D: TRBD1
J: TRBJ1-1
size: many
V: TRBV25-1
DNA: TGTGCCAGCAGTGAACACAGGACAGGGAGGAACACTGAAGCTTTCTTT
CDR3: CASSEHRTGRNTEAFF

length: 15
D: .
J: TRBJ1-3
size: .
V: TRBV20-1
DNA: TGCAGTGCTAGAGATCGTTGGGCAGGTGGAAACACCATATATTTT
CDR3: CSARDRWAGGNTIYF